What follows are 3 T cell receptor beta chains derived from one specimen sequenced in a study of cytomegalovirus exposure and HLA in healthy donors. The PCR was carried out with 60 Vbeta primers and 13 Jbeta primers. Assay used: immunoSEQ multiplex PCR; TCRdb lists only in-frame clones, some missing. The top ten hold over 1% of the sample, which has roughly 120,000 clones, 80% seen once. The source material was PBMCs. These receptor sequences come from a human donor in good health.

A remark on this clone: The junction departs from germline at one end; a sequencing error may be responsible. CDR3 residues: CSSSLGAFEQYF. CDR3 coding DNA: TGTTCCAGCAGCTTGGGAGCATTCGAGCAGTACTTC. V and J are TRBV7-9 and TRBJ2-7; D possibly corresponds to TRBD2 (5 bases). CDR3 length equals 12 residues. The germline V gene encodes CDR1 SEHNR and CDR2 FQNEAQ (reference sequence).

The V call is TRBV7-6, the J call TRBJ1-3; no reliable D call. The CDR3 consists of 16 residues. Germline lookup yields CDR1 SGHVS and CDR2 FNYEAQ. V was pared by 4 bases and J by 0 bases, with 13 bases between. The DNA for the CDR3 is TGTGCCAGCAGCTCCCGACATCCCGTCTCTGGAAACACCATATATTTT. This gives the protein CASSSRHPVSGNTIYF.

In this sample, this clone turned up a few times. The chain combines TRBV7-3 with TRBJ2-7; the D gene is possibly TRBD2 (5 bases). The CDR3 consists of 12 residues. Trimming removed 5 bases from V and 7 bases from J, with 12 bases in between. Germline CDR1 and CDR2: SGHTA and FQGTGA. The CDR3 spells CASSPDGDEQYF. For the CDR3, the DNA is TGTGCCAGCAGCCCAGACGGGGATGAGCAGTACTTC.